Below are 6 T cell receptor beta chains sequenced from a single sample in a study of human T cells and chemical hapten exposure listed by TCRdb under 2021. The library relied on RACE. Sequencing instrument: NextSeq 500. The public reads were reanalyzed by TCRdb: fastp trimming at Q25, MiXCR alignment, in-frame beta chains only. Here each entry gathers all rows of one CDR3 protein and keeps the most common genes and DNA. Here the sample has fewer than 300,000 distinct CDR3 sequences; about 8.6% occur a single time. 2.3% of the sample rests with the top ten. The time point label here, explained by the study, means: pre-sensitization, week 0. The meaning of the sample's treatment or condition label: therapeutic diphenylcyclopropenone sensitization with weekly scalp DPC. Sample: whole blood, taken in connection with sensitization to the hapten diphenylcyclopropenone (DPC). Source of these receptors: a woman aged 40 to 55 with alopecia areata. Some clones in this sample may be carry-over from other donors' samples.

There are many counts of this clonotype. This chain joins TRBV10-3 and TRBJ1-5, with D maybe TRBD1 (5 bases). Trimming removed 0 bases at V and 2 bases at J, with 11 bases between. The CDR3 extends over 16 amino acids. Germline loops: CDR1 ENHRY, CDR2 SYGVKD. CDR3 residues: CAISESGTVGNQPQHF. As DNA, the CDR3 is TGTGCCATCAGTGAGTCTGGGACCGTAGGCAATCAGCCCCAGCATTTT.

The table lists this clonotype with a few counts. At one of its ends the junction is not consistent with the germline gene, which may arise from a read error. The rearrangement joins TRBV7-7 to TRBJ2-5; no clear D. The CDR3 runs to 13 residues. Per germline, CDR1 SSHAT and CDR2 FNYEAQ (reference sequence). The CDR3 loop reads CASSLMVQETQYF. Written as DNA, the CDR3 is TGTGCTAGCAGCTTAATGGTCCAAGAGACCCAGTACTTC.

This clonotype turned up a few times. The V gene is TRBV10-3, the J gene TRBJ2-3; TRBD1 matches 9 bases. From germline, CDR1 is ENHRY and CDR2 SYGVKD. The V and J ends lost 4 bases and 5 bases, in that order; junction bases with no gene match: 10. This CDR3 is built from 16 residues. The CDR3 spells CAISAYRDRVGDTQYF. The DNA of the CDR3 is TGTGCCATCAGTGCTTACCGGGACAGGGTGGGAGATACGCAGTATTTT.

V is TRBV5-1 and J is TRBJ1-2; a possible D gene is TRBD1 (6 bases). The V end lost 5 bases, the J end lost 7 bases, and 12 bases lay between the germline ends. There are 12 residues in the CDR3. The germline V gene encodes CDR1 SGHRS and CDR2 YFSETQ. The CDR3 here is CASRQGTGGYTF. CDR3 sequence (DNA): TGCGCCAGCAGACAGGGAACAGGTGGCTACACCTTC.

This clonotype appeared a few times. The rearrangement joins TRBV6-2 or TRBV6-3 to TRBJ1-5; D may be TRBD1 (6 bases). Germline lookup yields CDR1 MNHEY and CDR2 SVGEGT. The CDR3 sequence is 13 residues long. V gave up 6 bases and J gave up 6 bases, with 12 bases separating them. CDR3 sequence reads: CASRAQGPQPQHF. In DNA, the CDR3 is TGTGCCAGCAGGGCACAGGGCCCTCAGCCCCAGCATTTT.

This clonotype was detected a few times. The chain uses TRBV5-8 and TRBJ2-1; D not resolved. The CDR3 runs 13 residues. V shed 4 bases and J shed 8 bases, with 13 bases lying between them. The germline V gene encodes CDR1 SGHTS and CDR2 YDEGEE. The CDR3 protein is CASSPIPQDEQFF. In DNA, the CDR3 is TGTGCCAGCAGCCCGATACCGCAAGATGAGCAGTTCTTC.